The following is a T cell receptor (beta chain) sequence with its context. V was shortened by 0 bases and J by 4 bases, with 13 bases between the two germline ends. This CDR3 contains 15 residues. From germline, CDR1 is SGDLS and CDR2 YYNGEE. The repertoire was sequenced with immunoSEQ multiplex PCR; TCRdb's copy has only in-frame clones and lacks some. The sample has some 280,000 clones, over 80% seen once. This sample stems from a study of blood T cell repertoires in COVID-19. Study as a whole: Sample material is recorded as cDNA or gDNA derived from T cells, B-cell-depleted T cells, or PBMCs.

This receptor was obtained from a woman aged 45-65 years with active or convalescent COVID-19. The sample taken for sequencing was peripheral blood. V usage is TRBV9 and J usage is TRBJ1-2; D is possibly TRBD1 (5 bases). The DNA of the CDR3 is TGTGCCAGCAGCGTAGACGGGGGGACTACCTATGGCTACACCTTC. Amino acids: CASSVDGGTTYGYTF.